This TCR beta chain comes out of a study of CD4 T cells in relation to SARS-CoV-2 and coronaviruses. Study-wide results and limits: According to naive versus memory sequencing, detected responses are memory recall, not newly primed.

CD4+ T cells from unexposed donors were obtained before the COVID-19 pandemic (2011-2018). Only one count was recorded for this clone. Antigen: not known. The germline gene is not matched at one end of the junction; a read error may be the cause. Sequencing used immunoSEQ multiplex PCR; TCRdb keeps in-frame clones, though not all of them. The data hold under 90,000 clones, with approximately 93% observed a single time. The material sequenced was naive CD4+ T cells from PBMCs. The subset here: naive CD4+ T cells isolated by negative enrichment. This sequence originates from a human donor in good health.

The CDR3 loop is CASRRPGSWVHF. As DNA, the CDR3 is TGTGCCAGCAGACGACCGGGATCCTGGGTTCACTTC. The J gene is TRBJ2-7, the V gene TRBV7-9, with D possibly matching TRBD2 (5 bases). CDR1 is SEHNR and CDR2 is FQNEAQ in the germline V gene (reference sequence). This CDR3 contains 12 residues.